Below are 29 T cell receptor beta chains sequenced from a single sample in a study of blood T cell repertoires in COVID-19. Produced via immunoSEQ multiplex PCR; TCRdb's table is partial and in-frame only. Of approximately 290,000 clones detected, 75% to 90% appear once; the ten largest clones hold under 0.95%. Sequencing was done on a sample of peripheral blood. These receptors originate from a man aged 25 to 40 with acute or convalescent COVID-19.

The chain employs TRBV7-9 and TRBJ2-3, with 10 bases matching TRBD2. There are 15 residues in the CDR3. With 4 bases clipped from V and 6 bases from J, the junction kept 7 bases outside the gene matches. The germline CDR1 and CDR2 sequences are SEHNR and FQNEAQ (reference sequence). For the CDR3, the DNA is TGTGCCAGCAGCTCATCTGGGACTAGCGAGGATACGCAGTATTTT. Its protein is CASSSSGTSEDTQYF.

The V call is TRBV30, the J call TRBJ2-1; TRBD2 is a possible D gene (6 bases). From germline, CDR1 is GTSNPN and CDR2 SVGIG (reference sequence). This CDR3 region has 14 residues. The V end was cut by 0 bases, the J end by 7 bases, with 13 bases between. CDR3 sequence reads: CAWSVLGSGNEQFF. The CDR3 DNA follows: TGTGCCTGGAGTGTCTTGGGTAGCGGAAATGAGCAGTTCTTC.

This rearrangement joins TRBV9 to TRBJ1-5; 9 bases are shared with TRBD1. Germline values: CDR1 SGDLS, CDR2 YYNGEE. This CDR3 has 14 residues. V gave up 4 bases and J gave up 2 bases; unmatched junction bases: 1. Here the CDR3 reads CASSRTGGNQPQHF. In nucleotides, the CDR3 is TGTGCCAGCAGCAGGACAGGGGGCAATCAGCCCCAGCATTTT.

This chain uses TRBV11-2 with TRBJ2-1, with 7 bases aligning to TRBD2. Trimming at V came to 7 bases and at J to 1 base, leaving 7 bases not matched to a gene. The V gene's germline CDR1 is SGHAT and CDR2 FQNNGV. The CDR3 is made up of 15 amino acids. CDR3 bases: TGTGCCAGCATTGGCGGGAGAGGGTCCTACAATGAGCAGTTCTTC. It encodes CASIGGRGSYNEQFF.

This chain links TRBV4-1 with TRBJ1-2; 7 positions agree with TRBD1. V lost 0 bases to trimming and J lost 0 bases; unmatched junction nucleotides: 1. This CDR3 has 15 amino acids. Germline CDR1 MGHRA, CDR2 YSYEKL. The CDR3 nucleotides are TGCGCCAGCAGCCAAGAGGGACAGTCTAACTATGGCTACACCTTC. Its protein product is CASSQEGQSNYGYTF.

The rearrangement joins TRBV5-1 to TRBJ2-5; D remains ambiguous. Trimming removed 5 bases from V and 2 bases from J, with 13 bases in between. CDR1 and CDR2 from the germline V gene are SGHRS and YFSETQ. The CDR3 is made up of 14 amino acids. The CDR3 sequence: CASSPLAQQETQYF. CDR3 sequence (DNA): TGCGCCAGCAGTCCTCTGGCACAGCAAGAGACCCAGTACTTC.

This clone was counted once. CDR3 sequence reads: CATDRGGAEPQHF. In DNA form, the CDR3 reads TGTGCCACCGATCGGGGGGGGGCCGAGCCCCAGCATTTT. The gene calls are TRBV19 and TRBJ1-5, with D perhaps TRBD1 (6 bases). The CDR3 is made up of 13 amino acids. Deletions cut 10 bases from V and 8 bases from J, with 18 bases between. From germline, CDR1 is LNHDA and CDR2 SQIVND (reference sequence).

V and J are TRBV30 and TRBJ1-1; TRBD1 might be the D (6 bases). Germline values: CDR1 GTSNPN, CDR2 SVGIG (reference sequence). Trimming removed 3 bases from V and 0 bases from J, with 14 bases in between. This CDR3 is 15 amino acids long. The CDR3 protein is CAWRRGGGMNTEAFF. CDR3 bases: TGTGCCTGGAGAAGAGGGGGGGGTATGAACACTGAAGCTTTCTTT.

V is TRBV24-1 and J is TRBJ2-1; possible D gene TRBD1, 6 bases. This CDR3 is 13 amino acids long. Germline assignment: CDR1 KGHDR and CDR2 SFDVKD. Trimming removed 9 bases at V and 0 bases at J, with 8 bases between. The DNA of the CDR3 is TGTGCCACCGGGGGCATCTCCTACAATGAGCAGTTCTTC. It specifies CATGGISYNEQFF.

The chain has TRBV27 and TRBJ2-3; 8 bases fit TRBD1. The CDR3 totals 16 residues. Trimming at V came to 3 bases and at J to 3 bases, leaving 8 bases not matched to a gene. Germline V CDR1 and CDR2: MNHEY, SMNVEV (reference sequence). CDR3 sequence: CASSFSPDRATDTQYF. Written as DNA, the CDR3 is TGTGCCAGCAGTTTCTCTCCGGACAGGGCTACAGATACGCAGTATTTT.

This clone was picked up a small number of times. The chain links TRBV3-1 (or the pseudogene TRBV3-2) to TRBJ1-5; 10 nucleotides agree with TRBD1. The germline gives CDR1 LGHDT, CDR2 YNNKEL (reference sequence). J was trimmed by 6 bases and V by 6 bases; bases with no gene match: 2. The CDR3 has 13 residues. CDR3 loop: CASSRDRGQPQHF. DNA of the CDR3: TGTGCCAGCAGTCGGGACAGGGGTCAGCCCCAGCATTTT.

This chain links TRBV20-1 with TRBJ1-2; D gene uncertain. There are 17 residues in the CDR3. CDR1 and CDR2 from the germline V gene are DFQATT and SNEGSKA (reference sequence). The V end was cut by 3 bases, the J end by 7 bases, with 27 bases between. CDR3 amino acids: CSASLERVGFSVGGYTF. Written as DNA, the CDR3 is TGCAGTGCTAGTCTTGAGAGGGTCGGGTTTTCGGTCGGTGGCTACACCTTC.

The rearrangement uses TRBV28 and TRBJ1-1; TRBD1 matches 7 bases. The germline V gene has CDR1 MDHEN and CDR2 SYDVKM. V was clipped by 4 bases and J by 3 bases; unmatched bases: 8. The length of the CDR3 is 15 residues. This chain's CDR3 is CASSWAGGQHTEAFF. CDR3 bases: TGTGCCAGCAGTTGGGCTGGGGGACAGCACACTGAAGCTTTCTTT. Supplemented by reference TRBV28 and TRBJ1-1, the full variable domain reads DVKVTQSSRYLVKRTGEKVFLECVQDMDHENMFWYRQDPGLGLRLIYFSYDVKMKEKGDIPEGYSVSREKKERFSLILESASTNQTSMYLCASSWAGGQHTEAFFGQGTRLTVV.

The genes are TRBV19 and TRBJ1-1; D remains ambiguous. This CDR3 is 14 amino acids long. V lost 1 base, J lost 3 bases, and 9 bases lay in between. CDR1 is LNHDA, CDR2 SQIVND, per germline (reference sequence). The CDR3 loop is CASSIGGTDTEAFF. The DNA of the CDR3 is TGTGCCAGTAGTATAGGTGGAACAGACACTGAAGCTTTCTTT.

The rearrangement uses TRBV7-6 and TRBJ2-5, with 11 bases matching TRBD1. The CDR3 runs to 16 residues. With 5 bases clipped from V and 6 bases from J, the junction kept 11 bases outside the gene matches. Germline CDR1 reads SGHVS; CDR2 reads FNYEAQ. The CDR3 loop is CASSPHPGTGGKTQYF. The CDR3 DNA reads TGTGCCAGCAGCCCCCATCCCGGGACAGGGGGAAAGACCCAGTACTTC.

The chain employs TRBV6-6 and TRBJ2-1, with 9 bases identical to TRBD1. CDR3 length equals 14 residues. The V gene end was trimmed by 8 bases and the J gene end by 6 bases; junction bases not matched to a gene: 8. Germline CDR1 reads MNHNY; CDR2 reads SVGAGI (reference sequence). The CDR3, as DNA: TGTGCCAGCGGACCCCGGGGACAGGGCAATGAGCAGTTCTTC. Protein: CASGPRGQGNEQFF.

The rearrangement uses TRBV5-1 and TRBJ2-1; the match to TRBD2 covers 8 bases. This CDR3 spans 15 amino acids. V shed 5 bases, J shed 5 bases, and the junction held 9 bases outside the gene matches. Per the germline V gene, CDR1 is SGHRS and CDR2 is YFSETQ. This chain's CDR3 is CASRLAGGRNNEQFF. The CDR3 nucleotides read TGCGCCAGCAGGCTGGCGGGGGGACGGAACAATGAGCAGTTCTTC.

In regard to this clone: An end of the junction does not agree with germline; a read error may underlie this. The chain joins TRBV27 to TRBJ1-2; 10 positions agree with TRBD1. Per germline, CDR1 MNHEY and CDR2 SMNVEV (reference sequence). This CDR3 contains 16 residues. CDR3 nucleotides: TGTGCCAGCGCTAGGATTGGGGACAGGGGAGACTATGGCTACATCTTC. It translates to CASARIGDRGDYGYIF.

This rearrangement joins TRBV29-1 to TRBJ2-3; 15 nucleotides match TRBD2. This CDR3 comprises 15 residues. Per the germline V gene, CDR1 is SQVTM and CDR2 is ANQGSEA. The V and J ends lost 5 bases and 10 bases, in that order; junction bases with no gene match: 10. CDR3 nucleotide sequence: TGCAGCGTTTTCCCTCCGGGACTAGCGGGAGGTCCGCAGTATTTT. Protein sequence: CSVFPPGLAGGPQYF.

The gene calls are TRBV11-2 and TRBJ1-1; D unclear. CDR3 length: 15 residues. V was clipped by 3 bases and J by 0 bases, with 11 bases between them. CDR1 SGHAT and CDR2 FQNNGV come from the germline V gene. DNA of the CDR3: TGTGCCAGCAGCTTTAGGGAGTACATGAACACTGAAGCTTTCTTT. Amino acids: CASSFREYMNTEAFF.

The chain links TRBV11-2 to TRBJ2-7; D unclear. The V gene's germline CDR1 is SGHAT and CDR2 FQNNGV. The CDR3 has 14 amino acids. V lost 0 bases to trimming and J lost 0 bases, with 6 bases between them. The CDR3 spells CASSLDPGSYEQYF. Written as DNA, the CDR3 is TGTGCCAGCAGCTTAGATCCAGGCTCCTACGAGCAGTACTTC. Drawing the rest from reference TRBV11-2 and TRBJ2-7, the complete variable domain is EAGVAQSPRYKIIEKRQSVAFWCNPISGHATLYWYQQILGQGPKLLIQFQNNGVVDDSQLPKDRFSAERLKGVDSTLKIQPAKLEDSAVYLCASSLDPGSYEQYFGPGTRLTVT.

The rearrangement uses TRBV7-9 and TRBJ2-1; no definite D call. V shed 1 base and J shed 6 bases, with 10 bases lying between them. Germline assignment: CDR1 SEHNR and CDR2 FQNEAQ (reference sequence). The CDR3 sequence is 14 residues long. The CDR3 is CASSLVGYSNEQFF. CDR3 DNA sequence: TGTGCCAGCAGCTTAGTCGGATACAGCAATGAGCAGTTCTTC.

The chain employs TRBV10-2 and TRBJ2-3; 11 bases map to TRBD2. The V and J ends lost 6 bases and 3 bases, in that order; junction bases with no gene match: 17. This CDR3 has 19 residues. Germline CDR1 WSHSY, CDR2 SAAADI. The CDR3 sequence is CASRDSGGSGRAWTDTQYF. The CDR3 bases are TGCGCCAGCAGGGACTCCGGGGGTAGCGGGAGGGCCTGGACAGATACGCAGTATTTT.

The chain uses TRBV7-3 and TRBJ1-6; no clear D. Germline lookup yields CDR1 SGHTA and CDR2 FQGTGA. Trimming stripped 5 bases from V and 1 base from J, with 6 bases between. The CDR3 is made up of 14 amino acids. CDR3 region: CASSLQSYNSPLHF. The CDR3 nucleotides are TGTGCCAGCAGCCTCCAGTCCTATAATTCACCCCTCCACTTT.

V and J are TRBV5-6 and TRBJ1-2; D is unclear. The length of the CDR3 is 14 residues. Between the trimmed V and J ends, which lost 0 bases and 1 base, there was a span of 7 bases. The germline V gene encodes CDR1 SGHDT and CDR2 YYEEEE. The DNA of the CDR3 is TGTGCCAGCAGCTTGGGTTGGAGTAACTATGGCTACACCTTC. Its translation is CASSLGWSNYGYTF.

This clone has a single count. The CDR3 DNA reads as TGTGCCAGCAGCTTTACAGAACACAGTCAGCCCCAGCATTTT. Translating gives CASSFTEHSQPQHF. The chain combines TRBV27 with TRBJ1-5; D gene ambiguous. Trimming left V 6 bases short and J 6 bases short, with 15 bases between. There are 14 residues in the CDR3. In germline, CDR1 is MNHEY, CDR2 SMNVEV (reference sequence).

The chain joins TRBV7-2 to TRBJ2-7, with a weak D call TRBD2 (5 bases). The CDR3 sequence is 13 residues long. Per germline, CDR1 SGHTA and CDR2 FQGNSA. Between the trimmed V and J ends, which lost 4 bases and 12 bases, there was a span of 19 bases. The CDR3 DNA is TGTGCCAGCAGCTATCAAGCGTACGGTCGGGGGTACTTC. This encodes CASSYQAYGRGYF.

The chain joins TRBV4-1 to TRBJ2-1; perhaps TRBD2 as D (5 bases). This CDR3 has 12 amino acids. Germline V lookup: CDR1 MGHRA, CDR2 YSYEKL. V was pared by 0 bases and J by 12 bases, with 9 bases between. CDR3 coding DNA: TGCGCCAGCAGCCAAGATCGGGATACGCAGTTCTTC. Translation: CASSQDRDTQFF.

The chain has TRBV19 and TRBJ2-7; 8 bases are shared with TRBD1. Trimming at V came to 2 bases and at J to 3 bases, leaving 6 bases not matched to a gene. The germline V gene has CDR1 LNHDA and CDR2 SQIVND (reference sequence). The CDR3 spans 15 residues. CDR3 region: CASSIQGAANYEQYF. CDR3 nucleotides: TGTGCCAGTAGTATACAGGGGGCCGCTAACTACGAGCAGTACTTC.